This T cell receptor (beta chain) was obtained from a study of cytomegalovirus exposure and HLA in healthy donors. The CDR3 contains 14 residues. Germline CDR1 and CDR2: GTSNPN and SVGIG (reference sequence). With 4 bases removed from V and 0 bases from J, the gap between germline ends came to 12 bases. PCR amplification relied on 60 Vbeta primers (plus 13 Jbeta primers). Assay: immunoSEQ multiplex PCR; the TCRdb copy retains only in-frame clones and omits some. The table records over 150,000 clones, more than 70% of them present only once. The sequencing input was PBMCs. The chain joins TRBV30 to TRBJ1-2; D perhaps matches TRBD1 (6 bases). The receptor was isolated from a man in his 60s in good health and CMV-seronegative. Written as DNA, the CDR3 is TGTGCCTGGACCGGGACACTCGCTAACTATGGCTACACCTTC. This encodes CAWTGTLANYGYTF.